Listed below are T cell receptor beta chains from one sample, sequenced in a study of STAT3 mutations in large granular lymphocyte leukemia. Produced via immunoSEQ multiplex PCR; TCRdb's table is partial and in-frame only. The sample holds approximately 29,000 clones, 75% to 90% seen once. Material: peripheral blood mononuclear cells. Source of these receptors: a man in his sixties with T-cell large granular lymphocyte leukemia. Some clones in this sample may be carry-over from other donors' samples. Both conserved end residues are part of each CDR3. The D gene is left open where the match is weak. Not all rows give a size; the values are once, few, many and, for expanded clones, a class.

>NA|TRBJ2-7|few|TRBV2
CASRTGSGGSYEQYF
TGTGCCAGCAGGACCGGTAGCGGAGGATCCTACGAGCAGTACTTC
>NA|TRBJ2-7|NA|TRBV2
CASSFGRTYEQYF
TGTGCCAGCAGTTTCGGCAGGACCTACGAGCAGTACTTC
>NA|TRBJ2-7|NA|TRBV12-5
CASGPTDRGRGEQYF
TGTGCTAGTGGGCCAACGGACAGAGGCAGGGGCGAGCAGTACTTC
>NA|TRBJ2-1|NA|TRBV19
CASKGTDKDNEQFF
TGTGCCAGTAAAGGGACTGACAAAGACAATGAGCAGTTCTTC
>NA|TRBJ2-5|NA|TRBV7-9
CASSLGLIEEETQYF
TGTGCCAGCAGCTTAGGGTTGATAGAGGAAGAGACCCAGTACTTC
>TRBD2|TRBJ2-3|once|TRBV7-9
CASPPIGREWDTQYF
TGTGCCAGTCCGCCCATCGGGCGGGAGTGGGATACGCAGTATTTT
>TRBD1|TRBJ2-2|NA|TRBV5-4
CASGFTGGADGELFF
TGTGCCAGCGGATTCACAGGGGGCGCAGACGGGGAGCTGTTTTTT
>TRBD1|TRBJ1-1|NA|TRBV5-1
CASSWGAGGTEAFF
TGCGCCAGCAGCTGGGGGGCAGGGGGCACTGAAGCTTTCTTT
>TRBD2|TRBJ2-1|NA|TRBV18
CASSPPSREQNEQFF
TGTGCCAGCTCACCACCTTCGCGGGAGCAAAATGAGCAGTTCTTC
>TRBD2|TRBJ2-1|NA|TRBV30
CAWSTSLSGSSYNEQFF
TGTGCCTGGAGTACCTCCCTTAGCGGGAGCTCCTACAATGAGCAGTTCTTC
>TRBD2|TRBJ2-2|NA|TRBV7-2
CASSSTGGWTGELFF
TGTGCCAGCAGCTCCACGGGGGGTTGGACCGGGGAGCTGTTTTTT
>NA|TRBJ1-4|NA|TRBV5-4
CASSSRGVAGEKLFF
TGTGCCAGCAGCTCAAGGGGGGTCGCGGGGGAAAAACTGTTTTTT
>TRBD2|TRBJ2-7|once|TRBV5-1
CASSPLWREGLNEQYF
TGCGCCAGCAGCCCCCTCTGGCGGGAGGGCCTTAACGAGCAGTACTTC
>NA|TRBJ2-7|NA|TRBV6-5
CASSRMGEQYF
TGTGCCAGCAGTCGTATGGGCGAGCAGTACTTC
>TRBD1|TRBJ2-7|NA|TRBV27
CASSLHNRGSSSYEQYF
TGTGCCAGCAGTTTACATAACAGGGGGTCTAGTTCCTACGAGCAGTACTTC
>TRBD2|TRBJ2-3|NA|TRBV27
CASSLLRLAAFSTDTQYF
TGTGCCAGCAGTCTCCTTCGACTAGCGGCTTTTAGCACAGATACGCAGTATTTT
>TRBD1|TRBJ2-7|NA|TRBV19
CASRPYRGSFYEQYF
TGTGCCAGTAGACCGTACAGGGGATCATTCTACGAGCAGTACTTC
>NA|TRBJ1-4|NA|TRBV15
CATSRDTREKLFF
TGTGCCACCAGCAGAGATACGAGGGAAAAACTGTTTTTT
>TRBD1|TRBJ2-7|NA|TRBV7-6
CASLPLGTGYEQYF
TGTGCCAGCCTCCCCCTGGGGACAGGCTACGAGCAGTACTTC
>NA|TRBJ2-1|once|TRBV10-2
CASSEIRYNEQFF
TGCGCCAGCAGTGAGATACGTTACAATGAGCAGTTCTTC
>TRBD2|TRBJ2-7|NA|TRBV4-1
CASSQGGRAYEQYF
TGCGCCAGCAGCCAAGGCGGGAGGGCCTACGAGCAGTACTTC
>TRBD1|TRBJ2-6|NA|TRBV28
CASTPGQGISGANVLTF
TGTGCCAGCACCCCGGGACAGGGGATATCTGGGGCCAACGTCCTGACTTTC
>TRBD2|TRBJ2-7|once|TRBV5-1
CASSLVSSGTYSEQYF
TGCGCCAGCAGCTTGGTGTCTAGCGGGACGTATAGCGAGCAGTACTTC
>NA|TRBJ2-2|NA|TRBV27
CASSGVWGNTGELFF
TGTGCCAGCAGCGGGGTCTGGGGGAACACCGGGGAGCTGTTTTTT
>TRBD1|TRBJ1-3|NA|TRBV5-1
CASSYDRGRTGNTIYF
TGCGCCAGCAGCTACGACAGGGGGAGGACTGGAAACACCATATATTTT
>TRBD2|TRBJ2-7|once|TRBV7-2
CASSSGLVSYEQYF
TGTGCCAGCAGCTCTGGACTAGTGTCCTACGAGCAGTACTTC
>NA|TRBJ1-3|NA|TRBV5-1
CASSTGPRDTIYF
TGCGCCAGCAGCACCGGCCCCAGGGACACCATATATTTT
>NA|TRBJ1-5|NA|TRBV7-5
CARKTPRQGSNQPQHF
TGTGCCAGAAAAACTCCAAGACAGGGGAGCAATCAGCCCCAGCATTTT
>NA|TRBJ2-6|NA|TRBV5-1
CASSATAFSLGANVLTF
TGCGCCAGCAGTGCGACGGCTTTTTCTCTTGGGGCCAACGTCCTGACTTTC
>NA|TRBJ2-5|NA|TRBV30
CAWREVQTQYF
TGTGCCTGGAGGGAGGTCCAGACCCAGTACTTC
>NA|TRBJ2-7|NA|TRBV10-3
CAISDEGRIAYEQYF
TGTGCCATCAGTGATGAGGGAAGGATAGCCTACGAGCAGTACTTC
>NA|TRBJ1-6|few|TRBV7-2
CASSSNLSPLHF
TGTGCCAGCAGCTCGAACCTATCGCCCCTCCACTTT
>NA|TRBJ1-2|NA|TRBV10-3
CAITQDRNYGYTF
TGTGCCATCACCCAGGACAGAAACTATGGCTACACCTTC
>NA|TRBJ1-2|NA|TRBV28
CASSLGQGSDYTF
TGTGCCAGCAGTTTAGGCCAGGGGAGTGACTACACCTTC
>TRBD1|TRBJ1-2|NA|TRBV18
CASSPRDRAPGYTF
TGTGCCAGCTCACCGAGGGACAGGGCCCCTGGCTACACCTTC
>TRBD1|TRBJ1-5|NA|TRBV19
CASSTQRTGFNQPQHF
TGTGCCAGTAGTACTCAACGGACAGGGTTCAATCAGCCCCAGCATTTT
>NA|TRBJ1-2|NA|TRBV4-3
CASSQGGGGNYGYTF
TGCGCCAGCAGCCAAGGGGGAGGGGGGAACTATGGCTACACCTTC
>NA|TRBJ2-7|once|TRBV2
CASKPRAYEQYF
TGTGCCAGCAAGCCTAGGGCCTACGAGCAGTACTTC
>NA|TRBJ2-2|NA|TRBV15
CATSRRPRNSGAGELFF
TGTGCCACCAGCCGCCGACCGAGGAATAGCGGAGCCGGGGAGCTGTTTTTT
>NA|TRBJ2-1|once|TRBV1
CTSSQLTSHSSYNEQFF
TGCACCAGCAGCCAACTGACTAGCCATAGCTCCTACAATGAGCAGTTCTTC
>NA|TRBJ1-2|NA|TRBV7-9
CASSSWAATTPSNYGYTF
TGTGCCAGCAGCTCATGGGCGGCCACTACTCCGTCAAACTATGGCTACACCTTC
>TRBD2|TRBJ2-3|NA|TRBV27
CASSTGLAGVTQYF
TGTGCCAGCAGTACGGGACTAGCGGGAGTTACGCAGTATTTT
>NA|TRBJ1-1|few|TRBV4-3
CASSQGSGPGAEAFF
TGCGCCAGCAGCCAAGGCTCAGGGCCAGGTGCTGAAGCTTTCTTT
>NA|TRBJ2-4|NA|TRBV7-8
CASSVGSAAKNIQYF
TGTGCCAGCAGCGTCGGGAGTGCCGCCAAAAACATTCAGTACTTC